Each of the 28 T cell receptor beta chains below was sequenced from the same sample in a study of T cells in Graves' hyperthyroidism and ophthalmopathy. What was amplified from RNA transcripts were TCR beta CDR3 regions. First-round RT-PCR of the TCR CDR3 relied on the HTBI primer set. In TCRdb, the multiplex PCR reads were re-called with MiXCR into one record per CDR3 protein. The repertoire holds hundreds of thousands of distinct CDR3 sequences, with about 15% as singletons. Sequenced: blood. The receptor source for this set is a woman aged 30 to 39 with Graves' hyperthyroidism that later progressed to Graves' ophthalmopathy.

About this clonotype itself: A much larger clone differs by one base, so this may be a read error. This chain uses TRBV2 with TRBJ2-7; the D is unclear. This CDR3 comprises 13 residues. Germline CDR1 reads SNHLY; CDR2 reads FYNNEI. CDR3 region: CTSRTTGIYEQYF. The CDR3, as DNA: TGTACCAGCAGGACCACTGGAATCTACGAGCAGTACTTC.

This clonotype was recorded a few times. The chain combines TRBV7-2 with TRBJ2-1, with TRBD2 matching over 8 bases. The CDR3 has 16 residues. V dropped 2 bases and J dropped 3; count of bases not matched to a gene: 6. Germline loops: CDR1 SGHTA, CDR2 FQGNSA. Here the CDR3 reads CASSLPGLENYNEQFF. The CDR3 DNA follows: TGTGCCAGCAGCTTACCGGGACTAGAGAACTACAATGAGCAGTTCTTC.

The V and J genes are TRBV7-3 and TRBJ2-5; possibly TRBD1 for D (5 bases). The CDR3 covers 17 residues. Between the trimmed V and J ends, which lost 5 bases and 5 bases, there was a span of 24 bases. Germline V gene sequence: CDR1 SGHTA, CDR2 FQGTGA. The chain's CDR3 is CASSPQVAPGPLETQYF. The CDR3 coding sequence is TGTGCCAGCAGCCCCCAGGTGGCGCCAGGGCCGCTGGAGACCCAGTACTTC. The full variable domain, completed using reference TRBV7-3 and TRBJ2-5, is GAGVSQTPSNKVTEKGKYVELRCDPISGHTALYWYRQSLGQGPEFLIYFQGTGAADDSGLPNDRFFAVRPEGSVSTLKIQRTERGDSAVYLCASSPQVAPGPLETQYFGPGTRLLVL.

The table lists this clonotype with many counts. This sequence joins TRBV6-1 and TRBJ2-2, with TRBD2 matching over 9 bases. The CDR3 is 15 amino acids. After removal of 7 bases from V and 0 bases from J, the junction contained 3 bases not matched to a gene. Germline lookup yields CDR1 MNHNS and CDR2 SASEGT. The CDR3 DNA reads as TGTGCCAGCACGGCGGGAGGGTCGAACACCGGGGAGCTGTTTTTT. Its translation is CASTAGGSNTGELFF.

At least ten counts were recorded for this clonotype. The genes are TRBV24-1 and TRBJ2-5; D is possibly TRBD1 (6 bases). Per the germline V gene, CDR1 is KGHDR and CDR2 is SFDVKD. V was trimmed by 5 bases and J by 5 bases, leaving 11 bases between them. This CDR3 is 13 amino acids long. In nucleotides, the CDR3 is TGTGCCACCAGTGGTAGGGGGATCGAGACCCAGTACTTC. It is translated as CATSGRGIETQYF.

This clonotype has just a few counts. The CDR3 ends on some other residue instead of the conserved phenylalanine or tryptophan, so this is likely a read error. The CDR3 bases are TGTGCCAGCAGTTTCTGGGACGCGGGATCAGGCGCCGAGCAGTACCTC. It specifies CASSFWDAGSGAEQYL. The chain combines TRBV12-3 or TRBV12-4 with TRBJ2-7; a possible D gene is TRBD2 (6 bases). The V and J ends lost 3 bases and 6 bases respectively, with 21 bases between them. The CDR3 contains 16 residues.

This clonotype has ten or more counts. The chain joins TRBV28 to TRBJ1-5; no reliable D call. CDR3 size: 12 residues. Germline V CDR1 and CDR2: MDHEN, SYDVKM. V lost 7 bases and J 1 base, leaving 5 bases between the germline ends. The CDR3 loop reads CASTQSNQPQHF. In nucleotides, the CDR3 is TGTGCCAGCACTCAGAGCAATCAGCCCCAGCATTTT. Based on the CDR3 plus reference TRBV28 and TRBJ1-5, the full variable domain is DVKVTQSSRYLVKRTGEKVFLECVQDMDHENMFWYRQDPGLGLRLIYFSYDVKMKEKGDIPEGYSVSREKKERFSLILESASTNQTSMYLCASTQSNQPQHFGDGTRLSIL.

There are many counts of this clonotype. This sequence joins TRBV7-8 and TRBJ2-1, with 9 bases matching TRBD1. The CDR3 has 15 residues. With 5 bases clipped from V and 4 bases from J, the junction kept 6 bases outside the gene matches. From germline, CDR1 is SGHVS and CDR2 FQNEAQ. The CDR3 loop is CASSPPGQGYNEQFF. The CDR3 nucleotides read TGTGCCAGCAGCCCTCCGGGACAGGGATACAATGAGCAGTTCTTC.

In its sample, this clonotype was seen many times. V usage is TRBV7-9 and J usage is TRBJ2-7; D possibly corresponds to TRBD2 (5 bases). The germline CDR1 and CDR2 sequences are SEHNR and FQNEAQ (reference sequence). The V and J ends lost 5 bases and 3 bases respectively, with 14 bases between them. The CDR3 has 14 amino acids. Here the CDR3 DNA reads TGTGCCAGCAGCGGGCTAGCAATCGGCTACGAGCAGTACTTC. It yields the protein CASSGLAIGYEQYF.

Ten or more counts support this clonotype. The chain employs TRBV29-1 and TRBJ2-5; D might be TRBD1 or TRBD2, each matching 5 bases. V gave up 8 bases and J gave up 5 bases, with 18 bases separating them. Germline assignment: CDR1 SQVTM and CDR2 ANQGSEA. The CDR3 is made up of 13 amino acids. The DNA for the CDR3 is TGCAGCCTGACTCGGGGCCCATCTGAGACCCAGTACTTC. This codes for CSLTRGPSETQYF.

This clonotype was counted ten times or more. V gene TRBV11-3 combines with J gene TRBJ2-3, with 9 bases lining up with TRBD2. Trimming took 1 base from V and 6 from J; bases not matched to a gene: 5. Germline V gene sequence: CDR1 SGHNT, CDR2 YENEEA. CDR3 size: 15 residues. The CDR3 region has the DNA TGTGCCAGCAGCTTAGTAGCGGGAGTACTTGATACGCAGTATTTT. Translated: CASSLVAGVLDTQYF.

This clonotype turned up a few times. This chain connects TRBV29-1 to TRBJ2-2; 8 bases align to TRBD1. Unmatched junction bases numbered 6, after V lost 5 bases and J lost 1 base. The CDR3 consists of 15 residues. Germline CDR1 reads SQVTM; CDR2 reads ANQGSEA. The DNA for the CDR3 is TGCAGCGTTAACCGACAGGGGCAGAACACCGGGGAGCTGTTTTTT. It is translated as CSVNRQGQNTGELFF.

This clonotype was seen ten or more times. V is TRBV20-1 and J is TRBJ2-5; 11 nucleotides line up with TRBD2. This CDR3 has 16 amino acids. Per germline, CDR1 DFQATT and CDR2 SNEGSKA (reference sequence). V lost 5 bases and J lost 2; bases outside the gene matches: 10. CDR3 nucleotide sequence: TGCAGTGCTTCCCCCTTACTAGCGGGAGCACAAGAGACCCAGTACTTC. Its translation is CSASPLLAGAQETQYF.

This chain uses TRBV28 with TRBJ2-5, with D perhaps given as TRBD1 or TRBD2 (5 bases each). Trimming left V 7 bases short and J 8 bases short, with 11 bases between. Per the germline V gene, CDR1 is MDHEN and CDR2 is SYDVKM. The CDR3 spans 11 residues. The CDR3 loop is CASKGSPTQYF. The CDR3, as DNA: TGTGCCAGCAAGGGGAGCCCAACCCAGTACTTC.

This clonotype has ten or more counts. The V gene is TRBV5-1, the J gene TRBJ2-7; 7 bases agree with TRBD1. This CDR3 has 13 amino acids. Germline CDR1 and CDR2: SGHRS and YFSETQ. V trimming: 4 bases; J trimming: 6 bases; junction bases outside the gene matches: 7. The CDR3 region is CASSPQTGREQYF. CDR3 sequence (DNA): TGCGCCAGCAGCCCCCAGACAGGGCGCGAGCAGTACTTC. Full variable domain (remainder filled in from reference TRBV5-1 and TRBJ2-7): KAGVTQTPRYLIKTRGQQVTLSCSPISGHRSVSWYQQTPGQGLQFLFEYFSETQRNKGNFPGRFSGRQFSNSRSEMNVSTLELGDSALYLCASSPQTGREQYFGPGTRLTVT.

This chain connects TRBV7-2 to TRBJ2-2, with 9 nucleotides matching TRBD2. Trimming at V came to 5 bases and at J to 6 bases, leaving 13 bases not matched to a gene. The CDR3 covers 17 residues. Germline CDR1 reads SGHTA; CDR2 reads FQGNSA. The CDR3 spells CASSRSLAGLRAGELFF. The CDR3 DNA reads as TGTGCCAGCAGCCGGTCGCTAGCGGGGCTTCGAGCCGGGGAGCTGTTTTTT.

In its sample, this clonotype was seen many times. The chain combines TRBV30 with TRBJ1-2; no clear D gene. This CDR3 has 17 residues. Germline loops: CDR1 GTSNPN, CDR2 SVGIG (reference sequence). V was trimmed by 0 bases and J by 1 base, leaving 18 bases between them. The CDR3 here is CAWSVGLTRRFNYGYTF. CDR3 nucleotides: TGTGCCTGGAGTGTTGGACTAACGAGGCGTTTTAACTATGGCTACACCTTC.

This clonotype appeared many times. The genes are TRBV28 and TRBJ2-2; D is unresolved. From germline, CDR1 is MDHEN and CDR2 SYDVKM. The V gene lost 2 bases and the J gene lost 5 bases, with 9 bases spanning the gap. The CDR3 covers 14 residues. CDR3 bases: TGTGCCAGCAGTTTAGATTGGAATACCGGGGAGCTGTTTTTT. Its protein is CASSLDWNTGELFF.

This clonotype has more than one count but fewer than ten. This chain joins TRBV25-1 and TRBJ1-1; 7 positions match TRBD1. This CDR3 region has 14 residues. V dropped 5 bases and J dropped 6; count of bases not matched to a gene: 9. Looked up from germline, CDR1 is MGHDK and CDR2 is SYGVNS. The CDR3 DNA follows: TGTGCCAGCAGTACACAGGGGAGAGGTCCTGAAGCTTTCTTT. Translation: CASSTQGRGPEAFF.

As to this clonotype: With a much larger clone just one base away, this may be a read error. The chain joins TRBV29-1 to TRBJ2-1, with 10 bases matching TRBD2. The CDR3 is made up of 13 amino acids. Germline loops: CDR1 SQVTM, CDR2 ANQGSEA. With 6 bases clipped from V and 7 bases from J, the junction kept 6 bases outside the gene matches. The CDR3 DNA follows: TGCAGCGTGTCTAGCGGGAGCGTTAATGAGCAGTTCTTC. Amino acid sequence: CSVSSGSVNEQFF.

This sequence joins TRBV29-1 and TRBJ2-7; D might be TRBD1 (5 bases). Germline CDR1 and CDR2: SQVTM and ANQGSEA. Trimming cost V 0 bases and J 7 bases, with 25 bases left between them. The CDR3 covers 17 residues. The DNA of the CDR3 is TGCAGCGTTGAAGATCACTCGGCGGCAGGGCGTTTGGGGGAGCAGTACTTC. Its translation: CSVEDHSAAGRLGEQYF.

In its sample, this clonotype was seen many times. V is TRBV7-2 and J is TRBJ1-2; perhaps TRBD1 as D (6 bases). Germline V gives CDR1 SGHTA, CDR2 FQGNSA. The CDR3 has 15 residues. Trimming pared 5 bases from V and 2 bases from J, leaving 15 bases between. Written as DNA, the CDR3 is TGTGCCAGCAGCGCCCGTCCACAGGGAAACTATGGCTACACCTTC. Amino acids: CASSARPQGNYGYTF.

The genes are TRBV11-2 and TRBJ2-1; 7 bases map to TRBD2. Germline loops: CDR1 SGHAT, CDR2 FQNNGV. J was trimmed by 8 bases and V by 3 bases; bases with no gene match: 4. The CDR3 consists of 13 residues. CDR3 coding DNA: TGTGCCAGCAGCTTGAGGGCGGGGGATGAGCAGTTCTTC. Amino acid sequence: CASSLRAGDEQFF.

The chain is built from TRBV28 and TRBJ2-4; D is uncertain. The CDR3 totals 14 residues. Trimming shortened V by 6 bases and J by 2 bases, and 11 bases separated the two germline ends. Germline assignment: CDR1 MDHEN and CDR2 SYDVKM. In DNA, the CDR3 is TGTGCCAGCAGCCAAGATCGACCCAAAAACATTCAGTACTTC. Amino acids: CASSQDRPKNIQYF.

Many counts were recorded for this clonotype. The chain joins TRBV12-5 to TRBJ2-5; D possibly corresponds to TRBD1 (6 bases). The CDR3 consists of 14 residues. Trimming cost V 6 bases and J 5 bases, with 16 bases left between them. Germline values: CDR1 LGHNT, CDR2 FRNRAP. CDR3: CASGTGQIYETQYF. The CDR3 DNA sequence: TGTGCTAGTGGGACAGGACAGATCTACGAGACCCAGTACTTC.

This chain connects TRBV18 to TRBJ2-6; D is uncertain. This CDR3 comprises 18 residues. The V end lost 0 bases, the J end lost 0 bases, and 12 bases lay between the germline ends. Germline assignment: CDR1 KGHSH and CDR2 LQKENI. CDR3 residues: CASSPPNQVLSGANVLTF. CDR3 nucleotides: TGTGCCAGCTCACCACCGAACCAGGTCCTCTCTGGGGCCAACGTCCTGACTTTC.

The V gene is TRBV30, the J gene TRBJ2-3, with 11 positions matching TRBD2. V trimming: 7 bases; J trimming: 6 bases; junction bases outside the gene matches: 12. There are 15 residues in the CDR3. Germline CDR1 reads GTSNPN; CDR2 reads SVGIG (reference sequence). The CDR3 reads CAYLPLAGVSDTQYF. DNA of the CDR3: TGTGCCTACCTGCCACTAGCGGGAGTTTCCGATACGCAGTATTTT. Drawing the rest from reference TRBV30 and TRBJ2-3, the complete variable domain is SQTIHQWPATLVQPVGSPLSLECTVEGTSNPNLYWYRQAAGRGLQLLFYSVGIGQISSEVPQNLSASRPQDRQFILSSKKLLLSDSGFYLCAYLPLAGVSDTQYFGPGTRLTVL.

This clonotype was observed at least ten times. The CDR3 loop is CASSSAGQGSNSPLHF. The CDR3 bases are TGTGCCAGCAGCTCAGCCGGACAGGGAAGTAATTCACCCCTCCACTTT. The chain recombines TRBV11-3 with TRBJ1-6; 8 nucleotides align to TRBD1. Germline assignment: CDR1 SGHNT and CDR2 YENEEA. V gave up 4 bases and J gave up 6 bases; unmatched junction bases: 8. The CDR3 is 16 residues long.